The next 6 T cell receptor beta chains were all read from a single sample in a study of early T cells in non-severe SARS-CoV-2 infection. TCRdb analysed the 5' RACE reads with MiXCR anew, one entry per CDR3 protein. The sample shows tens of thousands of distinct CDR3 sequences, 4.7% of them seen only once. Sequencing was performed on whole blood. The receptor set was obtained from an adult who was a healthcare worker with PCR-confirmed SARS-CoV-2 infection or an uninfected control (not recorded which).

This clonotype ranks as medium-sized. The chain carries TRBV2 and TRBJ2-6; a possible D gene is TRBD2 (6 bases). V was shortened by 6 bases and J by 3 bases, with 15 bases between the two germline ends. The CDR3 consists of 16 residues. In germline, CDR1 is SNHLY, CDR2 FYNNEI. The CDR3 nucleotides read TGTGCCAGCAGCAAAGTGGAGGGACTTGGGGCCAACGTCCTGACTTTC. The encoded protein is CASSKVEGLGANVLTF.

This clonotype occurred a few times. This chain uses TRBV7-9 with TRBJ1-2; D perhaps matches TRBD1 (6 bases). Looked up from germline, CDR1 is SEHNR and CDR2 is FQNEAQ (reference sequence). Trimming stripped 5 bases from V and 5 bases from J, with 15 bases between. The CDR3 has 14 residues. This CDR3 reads CASSPWAGEYGYTF. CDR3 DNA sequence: TGTGCCAGCAGCCCGTGGGCAGGGGAGTATGGCTACACCTTC.

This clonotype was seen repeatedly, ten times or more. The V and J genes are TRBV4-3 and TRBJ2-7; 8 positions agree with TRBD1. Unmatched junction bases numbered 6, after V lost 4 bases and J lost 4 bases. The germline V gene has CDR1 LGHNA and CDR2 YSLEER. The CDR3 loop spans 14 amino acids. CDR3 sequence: CASSPGTGDYEQYF. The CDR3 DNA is TGCGCCAGCAGCCCCGGGACAGGAGATTACGAGCAGTACTTC.

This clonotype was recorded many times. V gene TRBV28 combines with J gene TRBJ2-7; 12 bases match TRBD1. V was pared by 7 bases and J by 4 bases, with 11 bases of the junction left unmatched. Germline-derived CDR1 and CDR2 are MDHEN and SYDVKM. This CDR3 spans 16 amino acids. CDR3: CASTPSGTGGLYEQYF. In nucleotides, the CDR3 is TGTGCCAGCACCCCCTCGGGGACAGGGGGCTTATACGAGCAGTACTTC.

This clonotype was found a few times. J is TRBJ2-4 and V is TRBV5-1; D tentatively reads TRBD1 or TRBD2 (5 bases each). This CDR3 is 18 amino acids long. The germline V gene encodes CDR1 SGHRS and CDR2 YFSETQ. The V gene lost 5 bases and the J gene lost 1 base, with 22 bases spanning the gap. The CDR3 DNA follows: TGCGCCAGCAGGGGGGATACCGCCCATGATGTGGCCAAAAACATTCAGTACTTC. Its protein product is CASRGDTAHDVAKNIQYF.

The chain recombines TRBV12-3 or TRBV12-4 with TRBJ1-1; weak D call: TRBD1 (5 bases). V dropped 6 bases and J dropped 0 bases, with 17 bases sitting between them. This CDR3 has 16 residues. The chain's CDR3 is CASSPGAGRVNTEAFF. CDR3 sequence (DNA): TGTGCCAGCAGCCCCGGCGCGGGGCGCGTGAACACTGAAGCTTTCTTT.